These 32 T cell receptor beta chains came from one sample sequenced in a study of esophageal squamous cell carcinoma under preoperative chemotherapy. Time point reported: before preoperative PTX-NDP chemotherapy. Each CDR3 protein is one row after TCRdb ran MiXCR on the PCR reads. The table has 25,000 to 35,000 distinct CDR3 sequences, roughly 50% seen once. Collection of the sample occurred from a patient given preoperative chemotherapy. The receptors originated from a human donor with esophageal squamous cell carcinoma. The donor label of this sample is uncertain.

This clonotype was detected ten times or more. V and J are TRBV12-3 or TRBV12-4 and TRBJ2-3; D is unresolved. The CDR3 totals 14 residues. Trimming shortened V by 3 bases and J by 3 bases, and 10 bases separated the two germline ends. The CDR3 spells CASSFGVLTDTQYF. The CDR3 DNA reads as TGTGCCAGCAGTTTTGGTGTGTTGACAGATACGCAGTATTTT.

This chain links TRBV7-2 with TRBJ2-5; no clear D gene. Per germline, CDR1 SGHTA and CDR2 FQGNSA. Trimming removed 5 bases from V and 1 base from J, with 11 bases in between. This CDR3 region has 14 residues. DNA for the CDR3: TGTGCCAGCAGCGCGACTCGGGCCCAAGAGACCCAGTACTTC. It translates to CASSATRAQETQYF.

This clonotype was observed at least ten times. This chain connects TRBV6-1 to TRBJ2-1, with TRBD2 identical over 8 bases. The J call may not be correct, given that the DNA end is closer to TRBJ2-7. CDR1 and CDR2 from the germline V gene are MNHNS and SASEGT. This CDR3 is built from 14 residues. For the CDR3, the DNA is TGTGCCAGCAGCCCCCCCACTAGCGGTTACGAGCAGTACTTC. This encodes CASSPPTSGYEQYF.

This clonotype was seen repeatedly, ten times or more. The genes are TRBV6-6 and TRBJ2-1, with 14 bases matching TRBD2. Germline assignment: CDR1 MNHNY and CDR2 SVGAGI (reference sequence). With 5 bases clipped from V and 4 bases from J, the junction kept 7 bases outside the gene matches. The CDR3 consists of 17 residues. In DNA, the CDR3 is TGTGCCAGCAGTCCGGGACTAGCGGGAGTTGTTTACAATGAGCAGTTCTTC. It specifies CASSPGLAGVVYNEQFF.

The CDR3 reads CASSLDPRIPGGAKETQYF. The CDR3, as DNA: TGTGCCAGCAGCTTGGATCCGCGCATCCCCGGGGGAGCCAAAGAGACCCAGTACTTC. The chain carries TRBV7-6 and TRBJ2-5, with D perhaps TRBD2 (6 bases). The CDR3 length is 19 residues. CDR1 and CDR2 (germline): SGHVS, FNYEAQ. Trimming removed 3 bases from V and 3 bases from J, with 26 bases in between. The full variable domain, with the rest looked up from reference TRBV7-6 and TRBJ2-5, is GAGVSQSPRYKVTKRGQDVALRCDPISGHVSLYWYRQALGQGPEFLTYFNYEAQQDKSGLPNDRFSAERPEGSISTLTIQRTEQRDSAMYRCASSLDPRIPGGAKETQYFGPGTRLLVL.

In the case of this clonotype: One end of the junction is discordant with germline, which a read error may explain. The chain uses TRBV12-3 or TRBV12-4 and TRBJ2-2; TRBD1 is a possible D gene (5 bases). The CDR3 is 12 amino acids. The CDR3 DNA reads as TGCCTCAGGGCTGGTAACACAGGTGAGCTGTATTTT. Its translation: CLRAGNTGELYF.

Comment on this clonotype: The junction shows a germline mismatch at one end, possibly a read error. This chain links TRBV12-3 or TRBV12-4 with TRBJ2-2, with D perhaps TRBD1 (5 bases). TRBJ2-3 matches the DNA end more closely, so the J call is doubtful. The CDR3 has 15 amino acids. The CDR3 DNA follows: TGTGCCAGCAGCCAACAGGCGGTCAGCACAGAGACGCAGTATTTT. This codes for CASSQQAVSTETQYF.

This clonotype was seen many times. V gene TRBV7-2 combines with J gene TRBJ1-2; D is unclear. V shed 1 base and J shed 4 bases, with 10 bases lying between them. This CDR3 has 14 residues. Per the germline V gene, CDR1 is SGHTA and CDR2 is FQGNSA. CDR3 nucleotide sequence: TGTGCCAGCAGCTTAGGTACCGCCCCCTATGGCTACACCTTC. This codes for CASSLGTAPYGYTF.

This clonotype was seen a handful of times. V gene TRBV7-2 combines with J gene TRBJ2-1; D gene ambiguous. This CDR3 comprises 14 residues. Looked up from germline, CDR1 is SGHTA and CDR2 is FQGNSA. Trimming left V 5 bases short and J 4 bases short, with 12 bases between. The CDR3: CASSPDESYNEQFF. The CDR3 DNA follows: TGTGCCAGCAGCCCCGATGAGAGTTACAATGAGCAGTTCTTC.

The chain joins TRBV7-3 to TRBJ2-1; no definite D call. This CDR3 has 16 amino acids. V was pared by 1 base and J by 2 bases, with 12 bases between. Germline V gene sequence: CDR1 SGHTA, CDR2 FQGTGA. In nucleotides, the CDR3 is TGTGCCAGCAGCTTAATCGCTAGTAGGACCTACAATGAGCAGTTCTTC. Translation gives CASSLIASRTYNEQFF.

This clonotype was recorded many times. This sequence joins TRBV25-1 and TRBJ1-5; D not certain. V was shortened by 1 base and J by 7 bases, with 8 bases between the two germline ends. Germline assignment: CDR1 MGHDK and CDR2 SYGVNS. The CDR3 runs to 13 residues. In nucleotides, the CDR3 is TGTGCCAGCAGTGAATTCCGAGGACAGCCCCAGCATTTT. As protein: CASSEFRGQPQHF.

As concerns this clonotype: Mismatch with germline at one junction end may stem from a read error. The chain combines TRBV7-3 with TRBJ2-5; maybe TRBD2 (6 bases). This CDR3 has 17 residues. In germline, CDR1 is SGHTA, CDR2 FQGTGA. The CDR3 region is CASSFIPAGGNKDTQYF. CDR3 sequence (DNA): TGTGCCAGCAGCTTCATACCGGCGGGCGGGAACAAAGACACCCAGTACTTC.

The genes are TRBV7-2 and TRBJ2-1; 11 positions match TRBD2. CDR1 and CDR2 from the germline V gene are SGHTA and FQGNSA. The CDR3 has 15 residues. Trimming at V came to 5 bases and at J to 9 bases, leaving 9 bases not matched to a gene. DNA of the CDR3: TGTGCCAGCAGCCTCATTAGCGGGAGGGTGGTTGAGCAGTTCTTC. Translation gives CASSLISGRVVEQFF. Supplemented by reference TRBV7-2 and TRBJ2-1, the full variable domain reads GAGVSQSPSNKVTEKGKDVELRCDPISGHTALYWYRQSLGQGLEFLIYFQGNSAPDKSGLPSDRFSAERTGGSVSTLTIQRTQQEDSAVYLCASSLISGRVVEQFFGPGTRLTVL.

In this sample, this clonotype turned up a few times. The gene calls are TRBV5-1 and TRBJ2-1; D tentatively reads TRBD1 or TRBD2 (5 bases each). Germline-derived CDR1 and CDR2 are SGHRS and YFSETQ. V was trimmed by 1 base and J by 2 bases, leaving 10 bases between them. This CDR3 spans 15 amino acids. In nucleotides, the CDR3 is TGCGCCAGCAGCTTGCTCGGGACGACCTACAATGAGCAGTTCTTC. Protein: CASSLLGTTYNEQFF.

In its sample, this clonotype was seen many times. This chain connects TRBV12-3 or TRBV12-4 to TRBJ2-3; D is ambiguous. This CDR3 spans 17 amino acids. Trimming stripped 3 bases from V and 2 bases from J, with 18 bases between. CDR3 nucleotide sequence: TGTGCCAGCAGTTTTATTCCTTTTTTGGGAATCACAGATACGCAGTATTTT. Amino acids: CASSFIPFLGITDTQYF.

This clonotype was counted a single time. At one end, the junction sequence differs from germline, possibly due to a read error. The gene calls are TRBV7-8 and TRBJ2-3; TRBD2 might be the D (6 bases). Germline lookup yields CDR1 SGHVS and CDR2 FQNEAQ. The CDR3 consists of 16 residues. The CDR3 loop is CACAWLSGGAADTQYF. The CDR3 DNA is TGTGCCTGCGCGTGGCTCAGCGGCGGGGCCGCAGATACCCAGTATTTT.

The genes are TRBV11-3 and TRBJ2-1, with 11 bases fitting TRBD2. CDR3 length equals 17 residues. The ends lost 5 bases at V and 4 bases at J; junction bases unmatched: 10. Germline V gene lookup returns CDR1 SGHNT and CDR2 YENEEA. The CDR3 reads CASSPGPGLAEYNEQFF. For the CDR3, the DNA is TGTGCCAGCAGCCCAGGGCCGGGACTAGCGGAGTACAATGAGCAGTTCTTC.

V is TRBV11-3 and J is TRBJ2-7; D may be TRBD1 (5 bases). CDR3 length: 15 residues. Trimming cost V 2 bases and J 6 bases, with 17 bases left between them. CDR1 is SGHNT and CDR2 is YENEEA in the germline V gene. In DNA form, the CDR3 reads TGTGCCAGCAGCTTAAGAGAATTGGGTACAGGCGAGCAGTACTTC. It specifies CASSLRELGTGEQYF.

This clonotype was seen only a few times. The chain is built from TRBV4-1 and TRBJ2-1; the match to TRBD2 covers 7 bases. The CDR3 loop spans 15 amino acids. Germline V gene lookup returns CDR1 MGHRA and CDR2 YSYEKL. V lost 4 bases, J lost 8 bases, and 11 bases stayed unmatched. CDR3 nucleotides: TGCGCCAGCAGCCCCCTAGGCGGGAGAATGGATGAGCAGTTCTTC. Its translation: CASSPLGGRMDEQFF.

Concerning this clonotype itself: With a much larger clone just one base away, this may be a read error. The chain links TRBV5-5 to TRBJ1-1; D not resolved. Germline CDR1 SGHKS, CDR2 YYEKEE (reference sequence). V was shortened by 1 base and J by 4 bases, with 5 bases between the two germline ends. There are 12 residues in the CDR3. The CDR3 region has the DNA TGTGCCAGCAGCTTGTGGACCACTGAAGCTTTCTTT. This sequence encodes CASSLWTTEAFF.

The genes are TRBV7-2 and TRBJ2-3, with D perhaps being TRBD1 or TRBD2 (6 bases each). Near its end, the DNA agrees better with TRBJ2-7, so the J call may be wrong. In germline, CDR1 is SGHTA, CDR2 FQGNSA. The CDR3 length is 16 residues. The CDR3: CASGAHGGRGPETQYF. The CDR3 nucleotides read TGTGCCAGCGGGGCACACGGGGGCCGTGGGCCAGAGACGCAGTACTTC.

This clonotype is judged medium-sized. The CDR3 nucleotides read TGTGCCAGCAGCCTTAAGCAGCGGGAGAGGACACCCCGGAGCACAGATACGCAGTATTTT. This codes for CASSLKQRERTPRSTDTQYF. The V gene is TRBV7-8, the J gene TRBJ2-3; 8 bases line up with TRBD2. The CDR3 runs 20 residues. V trimming: 5 bases; J trimming: 0 bases; junction bases outside the gene matches: 19. In germline, CDR1 is SGHVS, CDR2 FQNEAQ.

The chain has TRBV6-5 and TRBJ2-7; perhaps TRBD2 as D (6 bases). Trimming cost V 0 bases and J 5 bases, with 20 bases left between them. The germline gives CDR1 MNHEY, CDR2 SVGAGI. The length of the CDR3 is 17 residues. The CDR3 nucleotides are TGTGCCAGCAGTTACTCGGAGAGCTGGAGGGCCAATCACGAGCAGTACTTC. Encoded protein: CASSYSESWRANHEQYF.

The chain carries TRBV24-1 and TRBJ2-7; either TRBD1 or TRBD2 may supply D (5 bases each). Germline values: CDR1 KGHDR, CDR2 SFDVKD. This CDR3 comprises 14 residues. Trimming stripped 4 bases from V and 0 bases from J, with 9 bases between. The CDR3 loop is CATSDPGTSYEQYF. Here the CDR3 DNA reads TGTGCCACCAGTGACCCCGGGACCTCCTACGAGCAGTACTTC.

The rearrangement uses TRBV7-2 and TRBJ2-4; D is possibly TRBD1 or TRBD2 (5 bases each). Looked up from germline, CDR1 is SGHTA and CDR2 is FQGNSA. The ends were cut back, 5 bases at V and 0 bases at J, with 14 bases in the middle. The CDR3 extends over 16 amino acids. The CDR3 is CASSVPGRRAKNIQYF. In DNA form, the CDR3 reads TGTGCCAGCAGCGTCCCGGGGCGGAGAGCCAAAAACATTCAGTACTTC. The full variable domain, its missing parts supplied by reference TRBV7-2 and TRBJ2-4, is GAGVSQSPSNKVTEKGKDVELRCDPISGHTALYWYRQSLGQGLEFLIYFQGNSAPDKSGLPSDRFSAERTGGSVSTLTIQRTQQEDSAVYLCASSVPGRRAKNIQYFGAGTRLSVL.

The chain has TRBV6-2 or TRBV6-3 and TRBJ2-5; TRBD2 matches at 10 bases. CDR3 length: 15 residues. The germline CDR1 and CDR2 sequences are MNHEY and SVGEGT. Trimming cost V 2 bases and J 11 bases; bases outside gene matches: 11. CDR3 sequence (DNA): TGTGCCAGCAGTTACCCGCCTAGCGGGAGTTGGGAGCAGTACTTC. Translating gives CASSYPPSGSWEQYF.

The chain is built from TRBV7-2 and TRBJ2-5; TRBD2 matches at 9 bases. From germline, CDR1 is SGHTA and CDR2 FQGNSA. The CDR3 has 16 residues. For the CDR3, the DNA is TGTGCTAGCGGCGGGGCGGGGGGGGGGGACAAAAACACTCAGTACTTC. Protein product: CASGGAGGGDKNTQYF.

As for this clonotype: A junction boundary mismatches the germline segment, possibly from a read error. V and J are TRBV7-6 and TRBJ2-5; either TRBD1 or TRBD2 may supply D (6 bases each). This CDR3 has 14 residues. Germline loops: CDR1 SGHVS, CDR2 FNYEAQ. This CDR3 is CAGMGGGDGDTQYF. The CDR3 DNA reads as TGTGCGGGGATGGGGGGCGGCGACGGAGATACCCAGTATTTC.

The V call is TRBV7-8, the J call TRBJ2-5, with a tentative D call TRBD1 (6 bases). The assigned J gene may be wrong: the sequence end matches TRBJ2-7 better. CDR3 length: 15 residues. Germline-derived CDR1 and CDR2 are SGHVS and FQNEAQ. CDR3: CASSFSSRGRNEQYF. The CDR3 DNA is TGTGCCAGCAGCTTCTCAAGCAGGGGCAGGAACGAGCAGTACTTC.

This clonotype counts as medium-sized. The rearrangement joins TRBV7-8 to TRBJ2-1; 7 bases match TRBD2. Per the germline V gene, CDR1 is SGHVS and CDR2 is FQNEAQ. The CDR3 length is 14 residues. Germline trimming cut 4 bases from V and 4 bases from J; bases unmatched to any gene: 4. The CDR3 DNA sequence: TGTGCCAGCAGCTGGGGAGGGCGGTACAATGAGCAGTTCTTC. Translating gives CASSWGGRYNEQFF. The full variable domain, rest sourced from reference TRBV7-8 and TRBJ2-1, is GAGVSQSPRYKVAKRGQDVALRCDPISGHVSLFWYQQALGQGPEFLTYFQNEAQLDKSGLPSDRFFAERPEGSVSTLKIQRTQQEDSAVYLCASSWGGRYNEQFFGPGTRLTVL.

Comment on this clonotype: At one boundary the junction diverges from the germline segment, which might be a read error. The V and J genes are TRBV7-2 and TRBJ2-6; a weak D match, TRBD2 (5 bases). From germline, CDR1 is SGHTA and CDR2 FQGNSA. The length of the CDR3 is 14 residues. The CDR3 bases are TGTGCCAGCAGCTTAGGGGTTAGCGAGAGCACCCTGTCTTTC. Residues: CASSLGVSESTLSF.

This clonotype has ten or more counts. The CDR3 loop is CASSYRQTGPYEQYF. The DNA for the CDR3 is TGTGCCAGCAGTTACCGGCAGACAGGTCCCTACGAGCAGTACTTC. V is TRBV6-5 and J is TRBJ2-7; D may be TRBD1 (6 bases). The CDR3 extends over 15 amino acids. The V end lost 2 bases, the J end lost 2 bases, and 13 bases lay between the germline ends. The germline CDR1 and CDR2 sequences are MNHEY and SVGAGI.